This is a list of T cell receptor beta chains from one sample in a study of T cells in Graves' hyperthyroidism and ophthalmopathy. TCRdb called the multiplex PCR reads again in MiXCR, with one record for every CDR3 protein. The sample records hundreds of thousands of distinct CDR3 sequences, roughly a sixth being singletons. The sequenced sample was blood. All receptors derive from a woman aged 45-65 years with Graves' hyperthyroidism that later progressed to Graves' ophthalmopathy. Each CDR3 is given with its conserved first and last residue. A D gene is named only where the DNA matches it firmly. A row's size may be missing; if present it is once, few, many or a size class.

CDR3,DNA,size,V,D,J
CASGPGTSNYGYTF,TGTGCCAGCGGCCCGGGGACCTCTAACTATGGCTACACCTTC,many,TRBV3-1,-,TRBJ1-2
CASSRSDRGRANEKLFF,TGTGCCAGTAGTAGATCGGACAGGGGTCGGGCTAATGAAAAACTGTTTTTT,-,TRBV19,TRBD1,TRBJ1-4
CASSSEPTKAGTPVFSGANVLTF,TGTGCCAGCAGTTCCGAGCCGACGAAAGCCGGGACCCCCGTTTTCTCTGGGGCCAACGTCCTGACTTTC,few,TRBV6-1,-,TRBJ2-6
CASSQERKAGDTEAFF,TGTGCCAGCAGCCAAGAGCGGAAGGCAGGGGACACTGAAGCTTTCTTT,many,TRBV3-1,-,TRBJ1-1
CASSSTGTSGGGQETQYF,TGCGCCAGCAGCTCAACCGGGACTAGCGGGGGGGGACAAGAGACCCAGTACTTC,-,TRBV5-1,TRBD2,TRBJ2-5
CSARGEARIESEKLVF,TGCAGTGCTAGAGGAGAGGCGCGGATTGAGTCTGAAAAACTGGTTTTT,few,TRBV20-1,-,TRBJ1-4
CASSFLPGQGAGNTIYF,TGCGCCAGCAGCTTCCTACCGGGACAGGGGGCTGGAAACACCATATATTTT,few,TRBV5-1,TRBD1,TRBJ1-3
CASSLGSLETQHF,TGTGCCAGCAGCTTAGGAAGCCTGGAGACCCAGCACTTC,-,TRBV13,-,TRBJ2-5
CASSQTSGTKAFF,TGTGCCAGCAGCCAAACCTCTGGGACCAAAGCTTTCTTT,many,TRBV3-1,-,TRBJ1-1
CASSLVRGSNQPQHF,TGTGCCAGCAGCTTGGTCAGGGGGAGCAATCAGCCCCAGCATTTT,few,TRBV5-4,TRBD1,TRBJ1-5
CASSQDLGEEEKLFF,TGTGCCAGCAGCCAAGATTTAGGGGAGGAGGAAAAACTGTTTTTT,-,TRBV4-2,-,TRBJ1-4
CSARDRNSNQPQHF,TGCAGTGCTAGGGACAGGAATAGCAATCAGCCCCAGCATTTT,-,TRBV20-1,TRBD1,TRBJ1-5